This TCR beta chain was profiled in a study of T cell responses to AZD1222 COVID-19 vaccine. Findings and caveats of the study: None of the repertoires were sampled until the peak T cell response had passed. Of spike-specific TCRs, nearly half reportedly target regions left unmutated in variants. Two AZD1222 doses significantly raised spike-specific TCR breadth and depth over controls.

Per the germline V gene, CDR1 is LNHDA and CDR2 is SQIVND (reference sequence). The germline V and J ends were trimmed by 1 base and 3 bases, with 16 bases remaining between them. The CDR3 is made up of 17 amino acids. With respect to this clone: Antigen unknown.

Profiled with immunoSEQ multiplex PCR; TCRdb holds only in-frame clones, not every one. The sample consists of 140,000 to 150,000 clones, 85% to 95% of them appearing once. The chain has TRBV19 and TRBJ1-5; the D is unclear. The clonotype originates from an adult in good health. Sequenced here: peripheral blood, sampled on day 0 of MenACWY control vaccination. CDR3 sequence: CASSIAEGARYNQPQHF. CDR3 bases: TGTGCCAGTAGTATAGCGGAGGGTGCGAGATACAATCAGCCCCAGCATTTT.